The 15 T cell receptor beta chains listed next were all sequenced from one sample in a study of blood T cell repertoires in COVID-19 (dated by TCRdb to about 2020). Library preparation employed the immunoSEQ multiplex PCR assay. TCRdb obtained this table from immuneACCESS and retained in-frame rearrangements with V and J assigned. These tables miss some clones; where compared with another copy, unresolved V genes account for less than half of the shortfall, and the remainder is unexplained. Within this sample are approximately 160,000 clones, with roughly four fifths of them counted one time only. The ten largest clones represent approximately 10% of the sample. The sample was peripheral blood. Receptors were obtained from a human donor in a cohort sampled during active COVID-19.

In its sample, this clone was seen many times. This sequence joins TRBV5-4 and TRBJ2-3, with D tentatively TRBD2 (6 bases). Germline values: CDR1 SGHNT, CDR2 YYREEE (reference sequence). V shed 2 bases and J shed 6 bases, with 13 bases lying between them. CDR3 size: 14 residues. CDR3 sequence (DNA): TGTGCCAGCAGCTTCGACGGGGGAGCGGATACGCAGTATTTT. Its translation: CASSFDGGADTQYF.

This clone was seen a few times. The rearrangement links TRBV6-4 to TRBJ1-4, with TRBD1 as a possible D gene (5 bases). Germline CDR1 MRHNA, CDR2 SNTAGT. V gave up 6 bases and J gave up 11 bases, with 19 bases separating them. The CDR3 has 14 residues. The CDR3 DNA reads TGTGCCAGCAGCGAGACAGTTTCCACTGGGAAACTGTTTTTT. It translates to CASSETVSTGKLFF.

The chain employs TRBV3-1 (or the pseudogene TRBV3-2) and TRBJ2-7; no reliable D call. Germline loops: CDR1 LGHDT, CDR2 YNNKEL (reference sequence). V was pared by 4 bases and J by 4 bases, with 5 bases between. CDR3 length: 11 residues. As DNA, the CDR3 is TGTGCCAGCAGCCTCGGTTACGAGCAGTACTTC. Its translation is CASSLGYEQYF.

The CDR3 protein is CASSLRVTPVLANTGELFF. The CDR3 DNA sequence: TGTGCCAGCAGCCTCCGGGTCACTCCCGTTCTCGCGAACACCGGGGAGCTGTTTTTT. The chain is built from TRBV5-5 and TRBJ2-2; D remains unclear. Germline loops: CDR1 SGHKS, CDR2 YYEKEE (reference sequence). Trimming took off 4 bases at V and 0 bases at J, with 22 bases between the two ends. The CDR3 covers 19 residues.

The V gene is TRBV6-5, the J gene TRBJ1-2; 7 nucleotides match TRBD1. The trim removed 4 bases at V and 2 bases at J, leaving 4 bases unmatched. The CDR3 is made up of 14 amino acids. The germline V gene has CDR1 MNHEY and CDR2 SVGAGI. The chain's CDR3 is CASSSTTGNYGYTF. CDR3 bases: TGTGCCAGCAGTTCTACGACAGGGAACTATGGCTACACCTTC.

The rearrangement uses TRBV7-6 and TRBJ2-2; unclear D gene. Trimming pared 7 bases from V and 7 bases from J, leaving 16 bases between. Germline CDR1 and CDR2: SGHVS and FNYEAQ. This CDR3 is 14 amino acids long. The CDR3 loop is CASMFAEFHGELFF. Written as DNA, the CDR3 is TGTGCCAGCATGTTCGCTGAGTTTCACGGGGAGCTGTTTTTT.

The rearrangement uses TRBV6-5 and TRBJ1-5; D is uncertain. V was cut by 6 bases and J by 4 bases, with 10 bases left in between. The CDR3 extends over 13 amino acids. Germline CDR1 is MNHEY and CDR2 is SVGAGI. The CDR3: CASSQAKNQPQHF. The CDR3 DNA reads TGTGCCAGCAGCCAGGCAAAGAATCAGCCCCAGCATTTT.

J is TRBJ2-3 and V is TRBV27, with 11 bases identical to TRBD2. The V and J ends lost 6 bases and 2 bases, in that order; junction bases with no gene match: 7. Germline V gene lookup returns CDR1 MNHEY and CDR2 SMNVEV (reference sequence). The CDR3 sequence is 16 residues long. DNA for the CDR3: TGTGCCAGCAGCGGGACTAGCGGAGTTATCACAGATACGCAGTATTTT. Protein: CASSGTSGVITDTQYF.

This clone was seen only once. CDR3 protein: CASSLGGEGPYNEQFF. CDR3 coding DNA: TGTGCCAGCAGCTTAGGCGGGGAAGGTCCGTACAATGAGCAGTTCTTC. The rearrangement uses TRBV11-2 and TRBJ2-1; D perhaps matches TRBD2 (6 bases). Trimming left V 1 base short and J 4 bases short, with 14 bases between. The CDR3 contains 16 residues. CDR1 and CDR2 (germline): SGHAT, FQNNGV.

This chain uses TRBV28 with TRBJ2-5, with 11 bases aligning to TRBD1. CDR1 and CDR2 from the germline V gene are MDHEN and SYDVKM. The CDR3 loop spans 21 amino acids. V dropped 3 bases and J dropped 6; count of bases not matched to a gene: 24. DNA for the CDR3: TGTGCCAGCAGTTTTTTGAACGGACCCGGCCGGGACAGGGGGGGTACGCAGACCCAGTACTTC. Its protein product is CASSFLNGPGRDRGGTQTQYF.

The chain combines TRBV19 with TRBJ2-5, with 9 bases lining up with TRBD2. Per the germline V gene, CDR1 is LNHDA and CDR2 is SQIVND (reference sequence). The CDR3 covers 15 residues. J was trimmed by 5 bases and V by 5 bases; bases with no gene match: 9. This CDR3 is CASSYLAGKGETQYF. CDR3 bases: TGTGCCAGTAGTTATCTAGCGGGGAAGGGGGAGACCCAGTACTTC.

CDR3 sequence reads: CASSSNPGETYEQYF. The CDR3 DNA reads as TGTGCCAGTAGTAGCAACCCGGGGGAGACCTACGAGCAGTACTTC. The rearrangement links TRBV19 to TRBJ2-7; possible D gene TRBD2, 6 bases. This CDR3 contains 15 residues. The germline CDR1 and CDR2 sequences are LNHDA and SQIVND (reference sequence). The V end was cut by 4 bases, the J end by 2 bases, with 15 bases between.

This clone occurred once. The CDR3 DNA follows: TGTGCCAGCAGCGACGGACAGGGACTGTACAATGAGCAGTTCTTC. Its translation is CASSDGQGLYNEQFF. V usage is TRBV5-8 and J usage is TRBJ2-1, with 8 bases that match TRBD1. Unmatched junction bases numbered 7, after V lost 4 bases and J lost 4 bases. The CDR3 is made up of 15 amino acids. CDR1 is SGHTS and CDR2 is YDEGEE in the germline V gene.

J is TRBJ2-1 and V is TRBV7-8; D remains ambiguous. The germline V gene has CDR1 SGHVS and CDR2 FQNEAQ. V lost 3 bases, J lost 9 bases, and 12 bases lay in between. The CDR3 is made up of 13 amino acids. This CDR3 is CASSFALEGEQFF. In DNA form, the CDR3 reads TGTGCCAGCAGCTTCGCTCTAGAAGGTGAGCAGTTCTTC.

This CDR3 reads CASSPAGQGGGYTF. In DNA, the CDR3 is TGTGCCAGCAGCCCGGCGGGACAGGGCGGGGGCTACACCTTC. The chain is built from TRBV7-8 and TRBJ1-2; 9 bases agree with TRBD1. CDR1 is SGHVS, CDR2 FQNEAQ, per germline. Losses at the gene ends were 5 bases for V and 8 bases for J; bases not matched to a gene: 9. This CDR3 is built from 14 residues.